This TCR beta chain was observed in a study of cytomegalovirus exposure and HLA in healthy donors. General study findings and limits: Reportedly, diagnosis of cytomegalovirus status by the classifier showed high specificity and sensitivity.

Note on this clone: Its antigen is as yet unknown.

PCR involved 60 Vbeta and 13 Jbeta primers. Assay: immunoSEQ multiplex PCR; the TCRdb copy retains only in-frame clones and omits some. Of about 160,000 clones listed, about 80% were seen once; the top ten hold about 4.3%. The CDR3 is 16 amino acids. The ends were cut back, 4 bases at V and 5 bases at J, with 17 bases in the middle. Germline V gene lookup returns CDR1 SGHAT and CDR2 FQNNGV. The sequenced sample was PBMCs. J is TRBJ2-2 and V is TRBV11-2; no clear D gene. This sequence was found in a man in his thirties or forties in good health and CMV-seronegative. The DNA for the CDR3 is TGTGCCAGCAGCTCCGTGGCCATCCGGGTGACCGGGGAGCTGTTTTTT. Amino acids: CASSSVAIRVTGELFF. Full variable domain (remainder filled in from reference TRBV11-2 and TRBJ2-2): EAGVAQSPRYKIIEKRQSVAFWCNPISGHATLYWYQQILGQGPKLLIQFQNNGVVDDSQLPKDRFSAERLKGVDSTLKIQPAKLEDSAVYLCASSSVAIRVTGELFFGEGSRLTVL.